This passage covers 2 T cell receptor beta chains from one sample sequenced in a study of shared clonotypes between healthy human individuals. The protocol was immunoSEQ multiplex PCR, while the TCRdb copy is restricted to in-frame clones and leaves out a portion. The sample holds about 820,000 clones; roughly 92% are singletons and the top ten take 24%. Naivety among CD8 cells was defined by CD45RO negativity and positive CCR7 selection, thereby excluding terminally differentiated effector memory CD45RA+ cells. The sequencing input was naive CD8+ T cells sorted from blood. Receptor source: a man aged 25 to 40 in good health.

The CDR3, as DNA: TGTGCCAGTAGCTTAGCGGTCCTGGACAATGAGCAGTTCTTC. Amino acid sequence: CASSLAVLDNEQFF. The chain couples TRBV19 to TRBJ2-1; D possibly corresponds to TRBD2 (6 bases). The CDR3 is 14 residues long. Trimming cost V 6 bases and J 5 bases, with 14 bases left between them. Germline V gene sequence: CDR1 LNHDA, CDR2 SQIVND (reference sequence).

This chain connects TRBV27 to TRBJ2-2; perhaps TRBD2 as D (5 bases). Between the trimmed V and J ends, which lost 7 bases and 4 bases, there was a span of 13 bases. The CDR3 sequence is 14 residues long. Germline lookup yields CDR1 MNHEY and CDR2 SMNVEV (reference sequence). The CDR3 reads CASMRRVGTGELFF. The CDR3 DNA sequence: TGTGCCAGCATGAGGCGGGTCGGCACCGGGGAGCTGTTTTTT.